The following is a T cell receptor (beta chain) sequence with its context. Its antigen is not identified. These data come from a study of CD8 T cells in ankylosing spondylitis. General study results and limits: The study identified a TCR beta motif of 7 or 8 highly homologous variants that appeared characteristic of ankylosing spondylitis blood.

A single record per CDR3 protein comes from TCRdb applying MiXCR to the 5' RACE reads. The data contain approximately 500,000 distinct CDR3 sequences, 10% to 15% of them singletons. This CDR3 contains 13 residues. Trimming left V 3 bases short and J 3 bases short, with 6 bases between. The germline V gene encodes CDR1 DFQATT and CDR2 SNEGSKA (reference sequence). This clonotype originated in a male donor with ankylosing spondylitis. This chain connects TRBV20-1 to TRBJ1-6, with D uncertain. The sequenced sample was blood, either unsorted or a sorted T cell fraction (not recorded which). CDR3 sequence: CSASEHYNSPLHF. CDR3 sequence (DNA): TGCAGTGCTAGTGAGCACTATAATTCACCCCTCCACTTT.